A selection of T cell receptor beta chains follows, all from one sample in a study of blood T cell repertoires in COVID-19. The table came from immunoSEQ multiplex PCR; TCRdb's copy has only in-frame clones and leaves some out. Counted here are under 85,000 clones, 90% occurring once; the ten biggest clones make up approximately 5.8%. Sequencing input: peripheral blood. The source is a man in his forties or fifties with acute or convalescent COVID-19. The CDR3 runs from the conserved cysteine through the conserved F or W. The D gene is left open where the match is weak. Some rows have no size entry. The others give once, few or many, or a class for an expanded clone.

len: 16; v_gene: TRBV12-5; abundance: .; j_gene: TRBJ1-3; d_gene: .; CDR3aa: CASGLAGFFSGNTIYF; CDR3nt: TGTGCTAGTGGTTTGGCGGGGTTTTTCTCTGGAAACACCATATATTTT
len: 13; v_gene: TRBV7-2; abundance: .; j_gene: TRBJ1-5; d_gene: .; CDR3aa: CASRLDQDQPQHF; CDR3nt: TGTGCCAGCAGGCTCGACCAGGATCAGCCCCAGCATTTT
len: 16; v_gene: TRBV24-1; abundance: .; j_gene: TRBJ2-3; d_gene: TRBD2; CDR3aa: CATSPGLAGGTDTQYF; CDR3nt: TGTGCCACCAGTCCGGGACTAGCGGGAGGCACAGATACGCAGTATTTT
len: 15; v_gene: TRBV27; abundance: .; j_gene: TRBJ2-3; d_gene: TRBD1; CDR3aa: CASSLGQTSTDTQYF; CDR3nt: TGTGCCAGCAGTTTGGGACAGACTAGCACAGATACGCAGTATTTT
len: 17; v_gene: TRBV7-9; abundance: .; j_gene: TRBJ2-2; d_gene: TRBD2; CDR3aa: CASSFWTSGRATGELFF; CDR3nt: TGTGCCAGCAGCTTTTGGACTAGCGGGAGGGCCACCGGGGAGCTGTTTTTT
len: 14; v_gene: TRBV7-2; abundance: .; j_gene: TRBJ1-5; d_gene: .; CDR3aa: CASSLGPGVGPQHF; CDR3nt: TGTGCCAGCAGCTTAGGCCCAGGGGTCGGGCCCCAGCATTTT
len: 15; v_gene: TRBV5-1; abundance: .; j_gene: TRBJ1-4; d_gene: TRBD1; CDR3aa: CASSLEGTGNEKLFF; CDR3nt: TGCGCCAGCAGCTTGGAAGGGACAGGGAACGAAAAACTGTTTTTT
len: 15; v_gene: TRBV30; abundance: .; j_gene: TRBJ2-3; d_gene: TRBD1; CDR3aa: CAWNSGTGGSDTQYF; CDR3nt: TGTGCCTGGAATTCCGGGACAGGGGGCTCAGATACGCAGTATTTT
len: 14; v_gene: TRBV2; abundance: .; j_gene: TRBJ2-1; d_gene: TRBD2; CDR3aa: CASHTSGGYNEQFF; CDR3nt: TGTGCCAGCCACACCTCGGGGGGGTACAATGAGCAGTTCTTC
len: 16; v_gene: TRBV19; abundance: .; j_gene: TRBJ1-5; d_gene: .; CDR3aa: CASSERGRGDNQPQHF; CDR3nt: TGTGCCAGTAGTGAAAGGGGACGGGGGGACAATCAGCCCCAGCATTTT
len: 15; v_gene: TRBV9; abundance: .; j_gene: TRBJ1-1; d_gene: .; CDR3aa: CASSVADRLSTEAFF; CDR3nt: TGTGCCAGCAGCGTAGCTGACAGGCTGAGCACTGAAGCTTTCTTT
len: 16; v_gene: TRBV3-1/TRBV3-2; abundance: .; j_gene: TRBJ2-5; d_gene: TRBD2; CDR3aa: CASSQAAGRATETQYF; CDR3nt: TGTGCCAGCAGCCAGGCCGCGGGGAGGGCCACGGAGACCCAGTACTTC
len: 14; v_gene: TRBV27; abundance: .; j_gene: TRBJ2-2; d_gene: TRBD2; CDR3aa: CASKLAGVSGELFF; CDR3nt: TGTGCCAGCAAACTAGCGGGAGTTAGCGGGGAGCTGTTTTTT
len: 13; v_gene: TRBV6-2/TRBV6-3; abundance: few; j_gene: TRBJ2-7; d_gene: .; CDR3aa: CASSYSVRGEQYF; CDR3nt: TGTGCCAGCAGTTACTCTGTCCGAGGCGAGCAGTACTTC
len: 15; v_gene: TRBV13; abundance: .; j_gene: TRBJ2-1; d_gene: TRBD2; CDR3aa: CASTVTSGSGSEQFF; CDR3nt: TGTGCCAGCACCGTGACTAGCGGGAGTGGAAGTGAGCAGTTCTTC
len: 16; v_gene: TRBV19; abundance: .; j_gene: TRBJ1-2; d_gene: .; CDR3aa: CASSIYPGVGNYGYTF; CDR3nt: TGTGCCAGTAGTATTTACCCAGGGGTGGGTAACTATGGCTACACCTTC
len: 13; v_gene: TRBV19; abundance: .; j_gene: TRBJ1-1; d_gene: .; CDR3aa: CASSMNGDTEAFF; CDR3nt: TGTGCCAGTAGTATGAACGGGGACACTGAAGCTTTCTTT
len: 14; v_gene: TRBV11-1; abundance: .; j_gene: TRBJ2-1; d_gene: .; CDR3aa: CASSFVRGRNEQFF; CDR3nt: TGTGCCAGCAGCTTCGTCCGCGGCCGGAATGAGCAGTTCTTC
len: 14; v_gene: TRBV7-2; abundance: .; j_gene: TRBJ2-4; d_gene: TRBD2; CDR3aa: CASSPGGTGNIQYF; CDR3nt: TGTGCCAGCAGCCCGGGAGGGACTGGGAACATTCAGTACTTC
len: 13; v_gene: TRBV29-1; abundance: .; j_gene: TRBJ1-1; d_gene: .; CDR3aa: CSVFGGENTEAFF; CDR3nt: TGCAGCGTCTTTGGGGGGGAGAACACTGAAGCTTTCTTT
len: 16; v_gene: TRBV6-1; abundance: .; j_gene: TRBJ2-2; d_gene: .; CDR3aa: CASSETVAVRTGELFF; CDR3nt: TGTGCCAGCAGTGAGACAGTGGCAGTGCGGACCGGGGAGCTGTTTTTT
len: 17; v_gene: TRBV11-3; abundance: .; j_gene: TRBJ2-3; d_gene: TRBD2; CDR3aa: CASSLVTSGRWADTQYF; CDR3nt: TGTGCCAGCAGCTTAGTTACTAGCGGGAGGTGGGCAGATACGCAGTATTTT
len: 17; v_gene: TRBV7-9; abundance: .; j_gene: TRBJ1-5; d_gene: TRBD1; CDR3aa: CASSLDSKQGIGQPQHF; CDR3nt: TGTGCCAGCAGCTTAGACTCCAAACAGGGGATCGGTCAGCCCCAGCATTTT
len: 15; v_gene: TRBV6-2/TRBV6-3; abundance: once; j_gene: TRBJ1-2; d_gene: TRBD1; CDR3aa: CASSSQGSPPYGYTF; CDR3nt: TGTGCCAGCAGTTCACAGGGGTCGCCTCCTTATGGCTACACCTTC
len: 14; v_gene: TRBV10-3; abundance: .; j_gene: TRBJ1-1; d_gene: .; CDR3aa: CAISATGTDTEAFF; CDR3nt: TGTGCCATCAGTGCCACAGGGACCGACACTGAAGCTTTCTTT
len: 15; v_gene: TRBV24-1; abundance: .; j_gene: TRBJ2-2; d_gene: .; CDR3aa: CATSEKDRDTGELFF; CDR3nt: TGTGCCACCAGTGAAAAAGACAGAGACACCGGGGAGCTGTTTTTT
len: 16; v_gene: TRBV24-1; abundance: .; j_gene: TRBJ2-3; d_gene: TRBD2; CDR3aa: CATSDRGLAGGDTQYF; CDR3nt: TGTGCCACCAGTGACCGCGGACTAGCGGGAGGAGATACGCAGTATTTT
len: 14; v_gene: TRBV30; abundance: .; j_gene: TRBJ1-6; d_gene: .; CDR3aa: CAWRLTGSQSPLHF; CDR3nt: TGTGCCTGGAGACTGACAGGATCACAGTCACCCCTCCACTTT
len: 17; v_gene: TRBV19; abundance: .; j_gene: TRBJ2-6; d_gene: .; CDR3aa: CASSFGTGPSGANVLTF; CDR3nt: TGTGCCAGTAGTTTCGGAACAGGGCCCTCTGGGGCCAACGTCCTGACTTTC
len: 16; v_gene: TRBV27; abundance: .; j_gene: TRBJ2-1; d_gene: TRBD2; CDR3aa: CATSILLAGFYNEQFF; CDR3nt: TGTGCCACCTCCATTTTACTAGCGGGATTTTACAATGAGCAGTTCTTC
len: 12; v_gene: TRBV29-1; abundance: .; j_gene: TRBJ1-2; d_gene: TRBD1; CDR3aa: CSVNRGSYGYTF; CDR3nt: TGCAGCGTTAACAGGGGGTCCTATGGCTACACCTTC
len: 16; v_gene: TRBV5-5; abundance: .; j_gene: TRBJ1-1; d_gene: TRBD1; CDR3aa: CASRPEVRDRATEAFF; CDR3nt: TGTGCCAGCAGACCGGAAGTCCGGGACAGGGCCACTGAAGCTTTCTTT
len: 16; v_gene: TRBV2; abundance: .; j_gene: TRBJ1-2; d_gene: .; CDR3aa: CASRAGRRADYDGYTF; CDR3nt: TGTGCCAGCAGGGCCGGACGTCGAGCGGACTATGATGGCTACACCTTC